These 11 T cell receptor beta chains share one sample of origin, sequenced in a study of blood T cell repertoires in COVID-19. The assay was immunoSEQ multiplex PCR, and TCRdb's table has in-frame clones only and misses some. The data contain 200,000 or so clones, around 89% of them seen just once; the ten biggest clones take up just over 2.5%. Specimen: PBMCs or T cells enriched from blood (not recorded which). Receptors were obtained from a woman younger than 45 who had recovered from COVID-19.

This clone turned up a few times. The chain has TRBV18 and TRBJ1-6, with 9 bases matching TRBD1. V dropped 5 bases and J dropped 10; count of bases not matched to a gene: 6. This CDR3 has 14 amino acids. Germline lookup yields CDR1 KGHSH and CDR2 LQKENI. This CDR3 is CASSEGQGESPLHF. CDR3 bases: TGTGCCAGCTCAGAGGGACAGGGAGAATCACCCCTCCACTTT.

The chain is built from TRBV18 and TRBJ1-5; maybe TRBD1 (6 bases). The germline V gene encodes CDR1 KGHSH and CDR2 LQKENI. CDR3 size: 15 residues. Trimming stripped 5 bases from V and 0 bases from J, with 11 bases between. CDR3 region: CASSSDSYSNQPQHF. CDR3 nucleotide sequence: TGTGCCAGCTCATCGGACAGTTATAGCAATCAGCCCCAGCATTTT.

The V and J genes are TRBV7-2 and TRBJ1-2; TRBD1 might be the D (5 bases). CDR3 size: 16 residues. Germline V lookup: CDR1 SGHTA, CDR2 FQGNSA. V was cut by 5 bases and J by 2 bases, with 18 bases left in between. The CDR3 nucleotides read TGTGCCAGCAGCCCCTCCTGGGGGGTATCCAACTATGGCTACACCTTC. As protein: CASSPSWGVSNYGYTF.

The V and J genes are TRBV5-6 and TRBJ1-2, with D hard to call. Trimming removed 3 bases at V and 5 bases at J, with 20 bases between. Germline-derived CDR1 and CDR2 are SGHDT and YYEEEE. The CDR3 has 16 amino acids. CDR3 amino acids: CASSSRKGGLRYGYTF. The CDR3 DNA follows: TGTGCCAGCAGCTCAAGAAAGGGCGGGTTACGGTATGGCTACACCTTC.

This chain connects TRBV5-1 to TRBJ1-6, with 7 bases lining up with TRBD1. Germline trimming cut 1 base from V and 11 bases from J; bases unmatched to any gene: 3. Germline loops: CDR1 SGHRS, CDR2 YFSETQ. The CDR3 has 13 residues. The CDR3 DNA reads as TGCGCCAGCAGCTTGACAGGGGATCCACCCCTCCACTTT. Protein sequence: CASSLTGDPPLHF.

This chain links TRBV7-2 with TRBJ2-3, with D tentatively TRBD2 (5 bases). The CDR3 length is 15 residues. From germline, CDR1 is SGHTA and CDR2 FQGNSA. V lost 1 base to trimming and J lost 2 bases, with 10 bases between them. This CDR3 reads CASSLERRTTDTQYF. The CDR3 bases are TGTGCCAGCAGCTTAGAGCGGCGGACCACAGATACGCAGTATTTT.

V usage is TRBV2 and J usage is TRBJ1-2, with D possibly matching TRBD1 (6 bases). From germline, CDR1 is SNHLY and CDR2 FYNNEI. This CDR3 is built from 18 residues. Trimming stripped 11 bases from V and 4 bases from J, with 32 bases between. CDR3 DNA sequence: TGTGCCGCCTCTCACTTGCGGGGGGCAGCCAGGCCGCCCTATGGCTACACCTTC. The encoded protein is CAASHLRGAARPPYGYTF.

A few counts support this clone. This chain's CDR3 is CASSPVQESVSNYGYTF. In DNA, the CDR3 is TGTGCCAGCTCACCTGTGCAGGAATCAGTTTCTAACTATGGCTACACCTTC. The chain uses TRBV18 and TRBJ1-2; D remains unclear. The length of the CDR3 is 17 residues. V lost 3 bases and J 0 bases, leaving 17 bases between the germline ends. In germline, CDR1 is KGHSH, CDR2 LQKENI.

This clone was counted between two and nine times. The chain joins TRBV10-3 to TRBJ2-3; the match to TRBD1 covers 7 bases. Germline V gene lookup returns CDR1 ENHRY and CDR2 SYGVKD. The J segment lost 6 bases and the V segment lost 4 bases, leaving 7 bases of the junction unmatched. This CDR3 region has 14 residues. The CDR3 DNA follows: TGTGCCATCAGTGTAGGGGGCGCGTACGATACGCAGTATTTT. Its translation is CAISVGGAYDTQYF.

The V call is TRBV7-8, the J call TRBJ1-2; D not resolved. This CDR3 is built from 13 residues. Germline CDR1 is SGHVS and CDR2 is FQNEAQ. The V end was cut by 5 bases, the J end by 2 bases, with 9 bases between. The CDR3 DNA follows: TGTGCCAGCAGCCCTGACGGGAACTATGGCTACACCTTC. It encodes CASSPDGNYGYTF.

This clone was counted a few times. V and J are TRBV7-8 and TRBJ2-4, with D maybe TRBD2 (6 bases). Germline CDR1 and CDR2: SGHVS and FQNEAQ. V lost 2 bases and J lost 0, with 14 bases in between. CDR3 length: 17 amino acids. For the CDR3, the DNA is TGTGCCAGCAGCTTAAATGCCCGGGGGTTAGCCAAAAACATTCAGTACTTC. Protein: CASSLNARGLAKNIQYF.